The source of this T cell receptor beta chain is a study of blood T cell repertoires in COVID-19. About the study: Specimens from acute and convalescent COVID-19 originated in the United States, Italy and Spain. Sources were T cells, B-cell-depleted T cells, or PBMCs; the material itself was cDNA or gDNA.

Per the study methods: Researchers report that nucleated cell counts were estimated from reference gene primer amplification. Sequencing used immunoSEQ multiplex PCR; TCRdb keeps in-frame clones, though not all of them. D and trimming come from the DNA, and the V and J calls and clone size come from that table. This table has roughly 100,000 clones, more than 85% appearing once. This receptor was taken from a human donor in a cohort sampled during active COVID-19. Sequenced material: peripheral blood.

The CDR3 coding sequence is TGCGCCAGCAGCTCGACAGGGGTATTTTCACCCCTCCACTTT. Amino acids: CASSSTGVFSPLHF. The V and J genes are TRBV5-1 and TRBJ1-6; 8 bases are shared with TRBD1. Germline CDR1 is SGHRS and CDR2 is YFSETQ. Trimming took 3 bases from V and 9 from J; bases not matched to a gene: 5. This CDR3 contains 14 residues.